This T cell receptor beta chain stems from a study of shared clonotypes between healthy human individuals. Data came from immunoSEQ multiplex PCR; TCRdb stores just in-frame clones and leaves some out. The data hold 520,000 or so clones, with 79% observed a single time. Study results and limitations: The researchers took only blood, and tissue repertoires probably look different. Clonotype sharing across donors was expected to vary with sequencing depth.

A note on this clone: Its antigen is still unknown.

The CDR3 is made up of 14 amino acids. The germline V and J ends were trimmed by 5 bases and 6 bases, with 16 bases remaining between them. Looked up from germline, CDR1 is SGHAT and CDR2 is FQNNGV. The rearrangement uses TRBV11-2 and TRBJ2-5; D gene ambiguous. The clonotype originates from a woman in her thirties or forties in good health. Some clones in this sample may be carry-over from other donors' samples. Sequencing was carried out using PBMCs. The chain's CDR3 is CASSRVMGLKTQYF. In DNA form, the CDR3 reads TGTGCCAGCAGCAGGGTGATGGGTCTTAAGACCCAGTACTTC.